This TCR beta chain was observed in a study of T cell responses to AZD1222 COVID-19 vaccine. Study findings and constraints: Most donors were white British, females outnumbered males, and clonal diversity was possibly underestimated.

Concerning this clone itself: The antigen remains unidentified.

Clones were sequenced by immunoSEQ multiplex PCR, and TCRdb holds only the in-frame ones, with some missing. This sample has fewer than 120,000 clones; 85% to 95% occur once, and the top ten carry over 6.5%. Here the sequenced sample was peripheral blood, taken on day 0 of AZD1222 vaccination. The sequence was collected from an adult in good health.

Here the CDR3 reads CASKSVSGVGGTEAFF. The CDR3, as DNA: TGTGCCAGCAAATCAGTCTCGGGGGTGGGCGGCACTGAAGCTTTCTTT. The chain recombines TRBV28 with TRBJ1-1, with D maybe TRBD1 (5 bases). Germline V CDR1 and CDR2: MDHEN, SYDVKM. The CDR3 contains 16 residues. V was cut by 7 bases and J by 4 bases, with 22 bases left in between.